The 27 T cell receptor beta chains below all came from one sample that was sequenced in a study of OX40 agonist ivuxolimab in advanced cancers. TCRdb keeps only in-frame clones here, not all; method: immunoSEQ multiplex PCR. The sample records 55,000 to 70,000 clones, 80% to 90% being singletons. Sequenced here: CD4+ or CD8+ T cells sorted from blood, sampled in a trial of the OX40 agonist ivuxolimab. The receptors originated from an adult with an advanced solid tumor such as melanoma, head and neck, liver or kidney cancer.

This chain joins TRBV9 and TRBJ1-5; D remains ambiguous. CDR1 is SGDLS and CDR2 is YYNGEE in the germline V gene. The CDR3 is made up of 13 amino acids. Trimming pared 3 bases from V and 4 bases from J, leaving 8 bases between. The CDR3 is CASSAGENQPQHF. The CDR3 DNA reads as TGTGCCAGCAGCGCCGGGGAAAATCAGCCCCAGCATTTT.

This clone was detected once. V gene TRBV7-9 combines with J gene TRBJ2-5; 8 nucleotides line up with TRBD2. CDR1 SEHNR and CDR2 FQNEAQ come from the germline V gene (reference sequence). CDR3 length equals 14 residues. J lost 4 bases, V lost 5 bases, and 6 bases had no gene match. CDR3 in DNA: TGTGCCAGCAGCCCGGCGGGGGGTGGAGAGACCCAGTACTTC. As protein: CASSPAGGGETQYF. Together with reference TRBV7-9 and TRBJ2-5, the CDR3 gives the full variable domain: DTGVSQNPRHKITKRGQNVTFRCDPISEHNRLYWYRQTLGQGPEFLTYFQNEAQLEKSRLLSDRFSAERPKGSFSTLEIQRTEQGDSAMYLCASSPAGGGETQYFGPGTRLLVL.

The chain links TRBV6-4 to TRBJ1-1, with D unresolved. The V end was cut by 0 bases, the J end by 1 base, with 18 bases between. The CDR3 totals 18 residues. Germline assignment: CDR1 MRHNA and CDR2 SNTAGT. The CDR3: CASSDSNWSVHPNTEAFF. CDR3 nucleotide sequence: TGTGCCAGCAGTGACTCGAACTGGTCAGTTCACCCGAACACTGAAGCTTTCTTT.

The chain carries TRBV30 and TRBJ1-6, with a tentative D call TRBD1 (5 bases). Germline V gene sequence: CDR1 GTSNPN, CDR2 SVGIG (reference sequence). The CDR3 runs to 15 residues. Trimming removed 5 bases at V and 5 bases at J, with 16 bases between. The CDR3 loop reads CAWVQRGPNNSPLHF. CDR3 coding DNA: TGTGCCTGGGTTCAGAGGGGTCCTAATAATTCACCCCTCCACTTT.

J is TRBJ1-1 and V is TRBV29-1; no firm D call. Germline-derived CDR1 and CDR2 are SQVTM and ANQGSEA. This CDR3 has 14 residues. V was pared by 4 bases and J by 2 bases, with 14 bases between. CDR3 bases: TGCAGCGTTGGGGGATCGGACCGCAACACTGAAGCTTTCTTT. Its translation: CSVGGSDRNTEAFF.

The chain carries TRBV5-1 and TRBJ2-7; D is unclear. Trimming shortened V by 0 bases and J by 6 bases, and 4 bases separated the two germline ends. Germline CDR1 SGHRS, CDR2 YFSETQ. CDR3 length equals 11 residues. CDR3 sequence reads: CASSLDGEQYF. CDR3 sequence (DNA): TGCGCCAGCAGCTTGGACGGCGAGCAGTACTTC.

The chain couples TRBV6-1 to TRBJ2-2; 9 bases agree with TRBD1. This CDR3 is 18 amino acids long. Germline V gene sequence: CDR1 MNHNS, CDR2 SASEGT. V lost 1 base, J lost 3 bases, and 9 bases stayed unmatched. CDR3 sequence: CASSEGPPGTGYTGELFF. In DNA form, the CDR3 reads TGTGCCAGCAGTGAAGGCCCCCCCGGGACAGGGTACACCGGGGAGCTGTTTTTT.

This clone was detected only a few times. The junction differs from germline at one of its ends, possibly a read error. The J gene is TRBJ2-1, the V gene TRBV7-2; 9 positions match TRBD2. The germline V gene encodes CDR1 SGHTA and CDR2 FQGNSA. The CDR3 spans 15 residues. CDR3 DNA sequence: TGTGCCAGCAGCCTAGCGGGGAGCTCCTACAATGAGCAGTTCTTC. It codes for CASSLAGSSYNEQFF.

The V gene is TRBV19, the J gene TRBJ2-1, with 15 bases that match TRBD2. The CDR3 runs to 16 residues. V was clipped by 5 bases and J by 6 bases; unmatched bases: 5. CDR1 and CDR2 (germline): LNHDA, SQIVND (reference sequence). The CDR3 region has the DNA TGTGCCAGTAGTGCCCCGGGACTAGCGGGGGGCAATGAGCAGTTCTTC. It is translated as CASSAPGLAGGNEQFF. Looking up the rest from reference TRBV19 and TRBJ2-1 gives the full variable domain: DGGITQSPKYLFRKEGQNVTLSCEQNLNHDAMYWYRQDPGQGLRLIYYSQIVNDFQKGDIAEGYSVSREKKESFPLTVTSAQKNPTAFYLCASSAPGLAGGNEQFFGPGTRLTVL.

V is TRBV7-2 and J is TRBJ2-5, with 7 bases identical to TRBD2. This CDR3 is 15 amino acids long. The junction had 10 bases not matched to a gene; V was cut back by 4 bases and J by 5 bases. The germline CDR1 and CDR2 sequences are SGHTA and FQGNSA. The CDR3 nucleotides are TGTGCCAGCAGCTCCAGGACTAGGATAGGGGAGACCCAGTACTTC. As protein: CASSSRTRIGETQYF.

The chain has TRBV7-9 and TRBJ2-3; the D is unclear. The CDR3 totals 15 residues. The ends were cut back, 5 bases at V and 2 bases at J, with 14 bases in the middle. Germline lookup yields CDR1 SEHNR and CDR2 FQNEAQ (reference sequence). CDR3 region: CASSTRKGPTDTQYF. The CDR3 DNA sequence: TGTGCCAGCAGCACAAGAAAAGGGCCCACAGATACGCAGTATTTT.

This clone was recorded only once. The chain carries TRBV19 and TRBJ1-6, with TRBD1 as a possible D gene (5 bases). The ends were cut back, 7 bases at V and 0 bases at J, with 10 bases in the middle. Per the germline V gene, CDR1 is LNHDA and CDR2 is SQIVND (reference sequence). The CDR3 consists of 15 residues. The CDR3: CASTPGSSYNSPLHF. CDR3 DNA: TGTGCCAGTACCCCAGGGAGCTCCTATAATTCACCCCTCCACTTT.

This clone was detected a few times. The chain has TRBV4-3 and TRBJ2-6, with a tentative D call TRBD2 (5 bases). Germline V CDR1 and CDR2: LGHNA, YSLEER. Deletions cut 0 bases from V and 3 bases from J, with 12 bases between. This CDR3 comprises 17 residues. The DNA of the CDR3 is TGCGCCAGCAGCCAAGATAATCCCGGGGATGGGGCCAACGTCCTGACTTTC. Translating it yields CASSQDNPGDGANVLTF.

V is TRBV11-3 and J is TRBJ2-1, with D tentatively TRBD1 or TRBD2 (6 bases each). Trimming took 2 bases from V and 7 from J, leaving 9 bases between them. The CDR3 totals 13 residues. Germline-derived CDR1 and CDR2 are SGHNT and YENEEA. CDR3 protein: CASSLPGANEQFF. For the CDR3, the DNA is TGTGCCAGCAGCTTACCGGGGGCGAATGAGCAGTTCTTC.

The CDR3: CASSQEPGDYGYTF. In DNA form, the CDR3 reads TGTGCCAGCAGCCAAGAACCGGGGGACTATGGCTACACCTTC. The J gene is TRBJ1-2, the V gene TRBV4-2, with D possibly TRBD1 on 5 matching bases. Germline CDR1 is LGHNA and CDR2 is YNFKEQ. The CDR3 is 14 amino acids. V lost 0 bases and J lost 3, with 8 bases in between.

J is TRBJ1-1 and V is TRBV6-5, with D uncertain. CDR1 is MNHEY and CDR2 is SVGAGI in the germline V gene. V was trimmed by 8 bases and J by 1 base, leaving 8 bases between them. CDR3 length equals 12 residues. CDR3 sequence reads: CASYRANTEAFF. The CDR3 DNA sequence: TGTGCCAGCTATCGGGCGAACACTGAAGCTTTCTTT.

The chain combines TRBV19 with TRBJ2-5; 7 positions agree with TRBD2. The CDR3 has 15 residues. Germline assignment: CDR1 LNHDA and CDR2 SQIVND (reference sequence). V gave up 3 bases and J gave up 10 bases; unmatched junction bases: 14. The CDR3 region is CASSMRGAAGEGQYF. CDR3 bases: TGTGCCAGTAGTATGAGGGGTGCGGCGGGGGAGGGCCAGTACTTC.

V usage is TRBV29-1 and J usage is TRBJ1-2, with 11 bases aligning to TRBD1. The CDR3 sequence is 13 residues long. V lost 5 bases to trimming and J lost 6 bases; unmatched junction nucleotides: 5. Germline values: CDR1 SQVTM, CDR2 ANQGSEA. The CDR3 loop is CSVRTGGADGYTF. In DNA, the CDR3 is TGCAGCGTTAGGACAGGGGGCGCGGATGGCTACACCTTC. The full variable domain, with the rest looked up from reference TRBV29-1 and TRBJ1-2, is SAVISQKPSRDICQRGTSLTIQCQVDSQVTMMFWYRQQPGQSLTLIATANQGSEATYESGFVIDKFPISRPNLTFSTLTVSNMSPEDSSIYLCSVRTGGADGYTFGSGTRLTVV.

The chain uses TRBV6-5 and TRBJ1-6; the D gene is possibly TRBD1 (6 bases). Germline V gene lookup returns CDR1 MNHEY and CDR2 SVGAGI. Trimming pared 7 bases from V and 9 bases from J, leaving 19 bases between. The CDR3 length is 15 residues. The CDR3 sequence: CASTRRGAGSSPLHF. The DNA of the CDR3 is TGTGCCAGCACTCGACGGGGGGCCGGGAGTTCACCCCTCCACTTT.

This chain uses TRBV5-6 with TRBJ2-1; a possible D gene is TRBD2 (6 bases). The V end was cut by 2 bases, the J end by 0 bases, with 9 bases between. CDR1 and CDR2 (germline): SGHDT, YYEEEE. This CDR3 region has 15 residues. This CDR3 reads CASSFRGSSYNEQFF. CDR3 nucleotides: TGTGCCAGCAGCTTCCGGGGGTCCTCCTACAATGAGCAGTTCTTC.

This chain uses TRBV9 with TRBJ1-3; D is uncertain. The CDR3 covers 14 residues. Between the trimmed V and J ends, which lost 0 bases and 10 bases, there was a span of 14 bases. Germline CDR1 SGDLS, CDR2 YYNGEE. CDR3 nucleotide sequence: TGTGCCAGCAGCGTAGGACAAAAGCAGGAGACCATATATTTT. This sequence encodes CASSVGQKQETIYF.

This clone was observed a few times. The J gene is TRBJ1-3, the V gene TRBV9; a possible D gene is TRBD1 (6 bases). The length of the CDR3 is 16 residues. Germline V CDR1 and CDR2: SGDLS, YYNGEE. The V end lost 7 bases, the J end lost 0 bases, and 17 bases lay between the germline ends. CDR3 region: CASAGGGQSSGNTIYF. The CDR3 region has the DNA TGTGCCAGCGCGGGTGGGGGCCAGAGCTCTGGAAACACCATATATTTT. The full variable domain, its missing parts supplied by reference TRBV9 and TRBJ1-3, is DSGVTQTPKHLITATGQRVTLRCSPRSGDLSVYWYQQSLDQGLQFLIQYYNGEERAKGNILERFSAQQFPDLHSELNLSSLELGDSALYFCASAGGGQSSGNTIYFGEGSWLTVV.

The chain has TRBV9 and TRBJ1-3, with D possibly matching TRBD1 (5 bases). The CDR3 covers 15 residues. In germline, CDR1 is SGDLS, CDR2 YYNGEE. Trimming pared 3 bases from V and 2 bases from J, leaving 12 bases between. CDR3: CASSGTGTPGNTIYF. CDR3 bases: TGTGCCAGCAGCGGAACGGGGACGCCTGGAAACACCATATATTTT.

This chain links TRBV27 with TRBJ1-4; D perhaps matches TRBD1 (6 bases). Trimming took 2 bases from V and 5 from J, leaving 18 bases between them. CDR3 length: 17 amino acids. Per the germline V gene, CDR1 is MNHEY and CDR2 is SMNVEV (reference sequence). The CDR3 region has the DNA TGTGCCAGCAGTTTAATTACGGGCAGGGGACTAAATGAAAAACTGTTTTTT. It translates to CASSLITGRGLNEKLFF.

Written as DNA, the CDR3 is TGTGCCAGCAGCGTATCTCCAGGGCAAGAGACCCAGTACTTC. Its translation: CASSVSPGQETQYF. V is TRBV4-2 and J is TRBJ2-5, with D tentatively TRBD1 (5 bases). Trimming cost V 5 bases and J 2 bases, with 12 bases left between them. Germline V gene data show CDR1 as LGHNA and CDR2 as YNFKEQ. The CDR3 extends over 14 amino acids.

The chain is built from TRBV6-1 and TRBJ2-7; no clear D gene. Germline V gene lookup returns CDR1 MNHNS and CDR2 SASEGT. The V and J ends lost 3 bases and 2 bases respectively, with 11 bases between them. CDR3 size: 14 residues. The CDR3: CASSDRSIPYEQYF. As DNA, the CDR3 is TGTGCCAGCAGTGACAGAAGCATCCCCTACGAGCAGTACTTC.

This chain links TRBV19 with TRBJ2-5; D possibly uses TRBD1 or TRBD2 (7 bases each). V was shortened by 7 bases and J by 4 bases, with 16 bases between the two germline ends. The CDR3 spans 14 residues. Per germline, CDR1 LNHDA and CDR2 SQIVND (reference sequence). The CDR3 reads CASKSDRTRETQYF. CDR3 DNA sequence: TGTGCCAGTAAGTCGGACAGGACTAGAGAGACCCAGTACTTC.